This is a list of T cell receptor beta chains from one sample in a study of OX40 agonist ivuxolimab in advanced cancers. Data came from immunoSEQ multiplex PCR; TCRdb stores just in-frame clones and leaves some out. The repertoire holds almost 90,000 clones, roughly 89% seen once, with around 1.5% in the top ten. This sample comprised CD4+ or CD8+ T cells sorted from blood, obtained in a trial of the OX40 agonist ivuxolimab. The receptors shown here come from an adult with an advanced solid tumor such as melanoma, head and neck, liver or kidney cancer. Both conserved end residues are part of each CDR3. Each record gives: V gene, J gene, D gene, clone size, CDR3 protein, CDR3 DNA. A D gene is named only where the DNA matches it firmly. Size is stated for part of the rows, as once, few or many counts, or as a class when the clone is expanded.

v_call: TRBV2; j_call: TRBJ2-1; d_call: -; clone_size: many; cdr3_aa: CASSGGLTNNEQFF; cdr3_nt: TGTGCCAGCAGTGGGGGACTTACCAACAATGAGCAGTTCTTC
v_call: TRBV11-3; j_call: TRBJ2-5; d_call: TRBD2; clone_size: -; cdr3_aa: CASSLGGYQETQYF; cdr3_nt: TGTGCCAGCAGCTTGGGGGGGTACCAAGAGACCCAGTACTTC
v_call: TRBV7-8; j_call: TRBJ2-7; d_call: TRBD1; clone_size: -; cdr3_aa: CASSHRDRAIEQYF; cdr3_nt: TGTGCCAGCAGCCACAGGGACAGGGCCATTGAGCAGTACTTC
v_call: TRBV19; j_call: TRBJ1-2; d_call: -; clone_size: once; cdr3_aa: CASSSLLANYGYTF; cdr3_nt: TGTGCCAGTAGTTCCCTCTTAGCTAACTATGGCTACACCTTC
v_call: TRBV5-1; j_call: TRBJ2-3; d_call: -; clone_size: -; cdr3_aa: CASSDGTPADTQYF; cdr3_nt: TGCGCCAGCAGCGACGGGACTCCGGCCGATACGCAGTATTTT
v_call: TRBV29-1; j_call: TRBJ1-4; d_call: -; clone_size: -; cdr3_aa: CSVGGGIGEKLFF; cdr3_nt: TGCAGCGTGGGGGGGGGAATTGGCGAAAAACTGTTTTTT
v_call: TRBV15; j_call: TRBJ2-7; d_call: -; clone_size: -; cdr3_aa: CATSRDWNSYEQYF; cdr3_nt: TGTGCCACCAGCAGAGACTGGAACTCCTACGAGCAGTACTTC
v_call: TRBV9; j_call: TRBJ2-6; d_call: -; clone_size: -; cdr3_aa: CASSDFTSGANVLTF; cdr3_nt: TGTGCCAGCAGCGACTTTACCTCTGGGGCCAACGTCCTGACTTTC
v_call: TRBV28; j_call: TRBJ2-1; d_call: -; clone_size: -; cdr3_aa: CATVTLNEQFF; cdr3_nt: TGTGCCACCGTCACTCTCAATGAGCAGTTCTTC
v_call: TRBV19; j_call: TRBJ2-5; d_call: TRBD2; clone_size: -; cdr3_aa: CASSIGTSGGSQETQYF; cdr3_nt: TGTGCCAGTAGTATAGGGACTAGCGGGGGATCCCAAGAGACCCAGTACTTC
v_call: TRBV6-5; j_call: TRBJ1-1; d_call: -; clone_size: -; cdr3_aa: CASSLEGVQNTEAFF; cdr3_nt: TGTGCCAGCAGTCTCGAGGGGGTCCAGAACACTGAAGCTTTCTTT
v_call: TRBV5-1; j_call: TRBJ2-2; d_call: TRBD2; clone_size: -; cdr3_aa: CASRLAPLNTGELFF; cdr3_nt: TGCGCCAGCAGACTAGCGCCACTAAACACCGGGGAGCTGTTTTTT
v_call: TRBV6-5; j_call: TRBJ1-4; d_call: -; clone_size: once; cdr3_aa: CASSQQGFEKLFF; cdr3_nt: TGTGCCAGCAGTCAACAGGGTTTTGAAAAACTGTTTTTT
v_call: TRBV30; j_call: TRBJ2-3; d_call: TRBD2; clone_size: -; cdr3_aa: CAWSVGLAGGPSDTQYF; cdr3_nt: TGTGCCTGGAGTGTAGGACTAGCGGGGGGGCCCTCAGATACGCAGTATTTT
v_call: TRBV5-6; j_call: TRBJ1-2; d_call: TRBD1; clone_size: -; cdr3_aa: CASSFGPGGAGGYGYTF; cdr3_nt: TGTGCCAGCAGCTTTGGCCCAGGGGGCGCGGGGGGCTATGGCTACACCTTC
v_call: TRBV6-1; j_call: TRBJ2-1; d_call: -; clone_size: -; cdr3_aa: CASRRAGAGGEQFF; cdr3_nt: TGTGCCAGCAGGAGGGCGGGGGCCGGAGGAGAGCAGTTCTTC
v_call: TRBV9; j_call: TRBJ1-6; d_call: -; clone_size: -; cdr3_aa: CASSGDKRVLHF; cdr3_nt: TGTGCCAGCAGCGGGGACAAACGGGTCCTCCACTTT
v_call: TRBV10-3; j_call: TRBJ1-5; d_call: -; clone_size: -; cdr3_aa: CAISGGTDQPQHF; cdr3_nt: TGTGCCATCAGTGGTGGGACTGATCAGCCCCAGCATTTT
v_call: TRBV9; j_call: TRBJ2-2; d_call: -; clone_size: many; cdr3_aa: CASSFLGGTTNTGELFF; cdr3_nt: TGTGCCAGCAGCTTTCTAGGGGGGACGACGAACACCGGGGAGCTGTTTTTT
v_call: TRBV4-2; j_call: TRBJ1-3; d_call: TRBD1; clone_size: -; cdr3_aa: CASSQVDREDTIYF; cdr3_nt: TGTGCCAGCAGCCAAGTGGACAGGGAGGACACCATATATTTT
v_call: TRBV11-2; j_call: TRBJ2-5; d_call: -; clone_size: -; cdr3_aa: CASSLGTAYQETQYF; cdr3_nt: TGTGCCAGCAGCTTGGGGACCGCGTACCAAGAGACCCAGTACTTC
v_call: TRBV15; j_call: TRBJ1-4; d_call: TRBD1; clone_size: -; cdr3_aa: CATSRDINRGVEKLFF; cdr3_nt: TGTGCCACCAGCAGAGATATCAACAGGGGAGTCGAAAAACTGTTTTTT
v_call: TRBV15; j_call: TRBJ1-1; d_call: -; clone_size: -; cdr3_aa: CATSRVTTGNTEAFF; cdr3_nt: TGTGCCACCAGCAGAGTGACTACAGGGAACACTGAAGCTTTCTTT
v_call: TRBV5-1; j_call: TRBJ2-3; d_call: -; clone_size: -; cdr3_aa: CASSSGDRSTDTQYF; cdr3_nt: TGCGCCAGCAGCTCCGGGGACCGTAGCACAGATACGCAGTATTTT
v_call: TRBV6-5; j_call: TRBJ1-6; d_call: -; clone_size: -; cdr3_aa: CASTERGLRSPLHF; cdr3_nt: TGTGCCAGCACCGAAAGGGGTTTACGGTCACCCCTCCACTTT
v_call: TRBV5-1; j_call: TRBJ2-7; d_call: TRBD2; clone_size: -; cdr3_aa: CASSPGTSGIYEQYF; cdr3_nt: TGCGCCAGCAGTCCCGGGACTAGCGGGATCTACGAGCAGTACTTC